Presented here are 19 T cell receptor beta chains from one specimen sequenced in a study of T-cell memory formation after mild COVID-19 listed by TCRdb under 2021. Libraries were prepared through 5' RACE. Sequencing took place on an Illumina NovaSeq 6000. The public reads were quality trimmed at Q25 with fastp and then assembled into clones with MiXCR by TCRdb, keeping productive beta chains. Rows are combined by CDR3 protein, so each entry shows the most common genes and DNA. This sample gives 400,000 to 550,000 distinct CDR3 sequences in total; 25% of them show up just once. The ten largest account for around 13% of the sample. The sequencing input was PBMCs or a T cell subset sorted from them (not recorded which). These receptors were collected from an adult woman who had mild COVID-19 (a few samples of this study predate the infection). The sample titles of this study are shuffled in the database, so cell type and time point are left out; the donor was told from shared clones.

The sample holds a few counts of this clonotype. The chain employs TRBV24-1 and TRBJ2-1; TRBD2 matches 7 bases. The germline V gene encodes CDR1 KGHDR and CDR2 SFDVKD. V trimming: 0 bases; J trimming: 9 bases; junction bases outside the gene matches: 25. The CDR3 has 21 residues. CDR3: CATSDLQSGMGGVTHSGEQFF. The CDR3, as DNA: TGTGCCACCAGTGATTTGCAATCGGGCATGGGGGGGGTTACTCATTCGGGTGAGCAGTTCTTC.

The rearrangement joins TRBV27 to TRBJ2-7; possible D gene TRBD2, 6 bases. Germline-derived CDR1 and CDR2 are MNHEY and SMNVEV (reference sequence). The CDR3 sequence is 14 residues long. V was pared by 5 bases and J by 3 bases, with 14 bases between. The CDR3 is CASSPPGAIYEQYF. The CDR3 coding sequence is TGTGCCAGCAGTCCCCCGGGAGCTATCTACGAGCAGTACTTC.

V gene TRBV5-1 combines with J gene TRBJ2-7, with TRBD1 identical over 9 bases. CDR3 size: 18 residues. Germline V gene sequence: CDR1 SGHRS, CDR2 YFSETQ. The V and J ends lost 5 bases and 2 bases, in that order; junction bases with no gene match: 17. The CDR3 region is CASRQQPLDRGQTYEQYF. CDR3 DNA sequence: TGCGCCAGCAGACAACAGCCGTTGGACAGGGGCCAGACCTACGAGCAGTACTTC.

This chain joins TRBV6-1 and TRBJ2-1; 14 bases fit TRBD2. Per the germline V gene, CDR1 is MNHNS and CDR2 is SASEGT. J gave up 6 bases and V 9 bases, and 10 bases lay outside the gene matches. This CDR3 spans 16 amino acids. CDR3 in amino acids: CASRTDGLAGGNEQFF. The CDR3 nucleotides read TGTGCCAGTCGGACCGACGGACTAGCGGGGGGCAATGAGCAGTTCTTC.

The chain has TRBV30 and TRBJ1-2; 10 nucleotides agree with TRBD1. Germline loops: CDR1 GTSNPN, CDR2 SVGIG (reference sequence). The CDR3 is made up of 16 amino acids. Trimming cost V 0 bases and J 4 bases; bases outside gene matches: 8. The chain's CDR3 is CAWSVPWDRGFYGYTF. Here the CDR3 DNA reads TGTGCCTGGAGTGTACCGTGGGACAGGGGATTCTATGGCTACACCTTC.

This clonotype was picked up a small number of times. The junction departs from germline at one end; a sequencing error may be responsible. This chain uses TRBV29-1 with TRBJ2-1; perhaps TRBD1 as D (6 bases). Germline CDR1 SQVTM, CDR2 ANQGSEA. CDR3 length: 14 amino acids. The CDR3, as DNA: TGCAGCGTTGGGGGGCAGGTTCAGGCCAATGAGCGGTTCTTC. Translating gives CSVGGQVQANERFF.

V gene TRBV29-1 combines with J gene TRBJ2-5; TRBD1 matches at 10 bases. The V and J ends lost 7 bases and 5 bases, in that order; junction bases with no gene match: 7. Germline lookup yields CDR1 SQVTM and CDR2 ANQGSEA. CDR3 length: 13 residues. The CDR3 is CSDLTGGSETQYF. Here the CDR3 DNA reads TGCAGCGATCTGACAGGGGGCTCGGAGACCCAGTACTTC.

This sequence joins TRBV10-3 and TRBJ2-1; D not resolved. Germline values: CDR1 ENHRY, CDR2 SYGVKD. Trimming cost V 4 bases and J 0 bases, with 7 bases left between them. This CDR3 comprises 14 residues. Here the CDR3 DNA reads TGTGCCATCAGTGGGGTTAGCTCCTACAATGAGCAGTTCTTC. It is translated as CAISGVSSYNEQFF.

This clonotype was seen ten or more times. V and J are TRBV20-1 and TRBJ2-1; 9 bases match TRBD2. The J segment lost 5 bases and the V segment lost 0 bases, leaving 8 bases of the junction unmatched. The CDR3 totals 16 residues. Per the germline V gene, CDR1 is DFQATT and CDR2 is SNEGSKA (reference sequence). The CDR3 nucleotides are TGCAGTGCTAGAGATCCTGAGCGGGGGGAAAACAATGAGCAGTTCTTC. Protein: CSARDPERGENNEQFF.

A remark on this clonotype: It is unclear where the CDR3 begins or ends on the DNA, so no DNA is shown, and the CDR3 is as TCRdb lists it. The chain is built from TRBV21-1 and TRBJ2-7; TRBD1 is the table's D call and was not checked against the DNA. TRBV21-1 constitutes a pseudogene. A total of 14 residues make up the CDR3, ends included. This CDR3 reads CASSKWGQGSEQYF.

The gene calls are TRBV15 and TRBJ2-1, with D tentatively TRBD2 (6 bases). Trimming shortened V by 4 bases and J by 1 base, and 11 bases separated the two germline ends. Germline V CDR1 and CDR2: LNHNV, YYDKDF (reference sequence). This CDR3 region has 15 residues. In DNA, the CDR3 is TGTGCCACCAGCATGCGGGGCCAATCCTACAATGAGCAGTTCTTC. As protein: CATSMRGQSYNEQFF.

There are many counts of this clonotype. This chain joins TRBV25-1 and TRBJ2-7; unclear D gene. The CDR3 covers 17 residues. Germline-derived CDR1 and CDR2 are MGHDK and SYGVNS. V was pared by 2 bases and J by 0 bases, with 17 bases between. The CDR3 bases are TGTGCCAGCAGTGAACCCCACCACAGTCACAGCTCCTACGAGCAGTACTTC. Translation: CASSEPHHSHSSYEQYF.

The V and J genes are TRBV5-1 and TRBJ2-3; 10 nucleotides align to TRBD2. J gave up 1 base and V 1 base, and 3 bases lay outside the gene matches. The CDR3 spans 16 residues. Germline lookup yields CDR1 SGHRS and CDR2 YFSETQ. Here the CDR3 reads CASSLLAGGRTDTQYF. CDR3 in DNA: TGCGCCAGCAGCTTGTTAGCGGGGGGACGCACAGATACGCAGTATTTT. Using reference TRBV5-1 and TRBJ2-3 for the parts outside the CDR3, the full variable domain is KAGVTQTPRYLIKTRGQQVTLSCSPISGHRSVSWYQQTPGQGLQFLFEYFSETQRNKGNFPGRFSGRQFSNSRSEMNVSTLELGDSALYLCASSLLAGGRTDTQYFGPGTRLTVL.

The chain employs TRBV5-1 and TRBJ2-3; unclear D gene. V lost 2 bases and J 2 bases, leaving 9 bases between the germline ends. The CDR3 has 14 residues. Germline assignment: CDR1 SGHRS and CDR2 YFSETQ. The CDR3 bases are TGCGCCAGCAGCTTTGATAGTTACACAGATACGCAGTATTTT. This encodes CASSFDSYTDTQYF.

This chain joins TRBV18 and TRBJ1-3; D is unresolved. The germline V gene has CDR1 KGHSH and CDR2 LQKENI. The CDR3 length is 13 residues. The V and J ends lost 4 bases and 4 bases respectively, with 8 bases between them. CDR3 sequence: CASSRQDGNTIYF. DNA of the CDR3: TGTGCCAGCTCACGGCAGGACGGAAACACCATATATTTT.

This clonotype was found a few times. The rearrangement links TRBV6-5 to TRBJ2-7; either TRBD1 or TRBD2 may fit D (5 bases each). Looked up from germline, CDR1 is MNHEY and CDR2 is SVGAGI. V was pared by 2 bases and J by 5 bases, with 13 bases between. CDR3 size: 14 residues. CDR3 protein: CASSYRGPLDEQYF. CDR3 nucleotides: TGTGCCAGCAGTTACCGGGGCCCCTTGGACGAGCAGTACTTC.

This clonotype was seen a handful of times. The CDR3 coding sequence is TGCAGCGTTGTAAGGCTAGCGGGAGTGAATGAGCAGTTCTTC. It yields the protein CSVVRLAGVNEQFF. This sequence joins TRBV29-1 and TRBJ2-1; 10 nucleotides agree with TRBD2. This CDR3 region has 14 residues. V gave up 4 bases and J gave up 7 bases; unmatched junction bases: 7. Germline V gives CDR1 SQVTM, CDR2 ANQGSEA.

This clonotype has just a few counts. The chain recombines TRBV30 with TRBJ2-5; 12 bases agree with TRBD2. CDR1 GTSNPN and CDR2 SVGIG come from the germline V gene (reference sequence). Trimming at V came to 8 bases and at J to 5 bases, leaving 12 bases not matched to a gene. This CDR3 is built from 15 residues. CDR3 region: CAGSSGRAVGETQYF. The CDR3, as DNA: TGTGCCGGATCTAGCGGGAGGGCGGTCGGGGAGACCCAGTACTTC.

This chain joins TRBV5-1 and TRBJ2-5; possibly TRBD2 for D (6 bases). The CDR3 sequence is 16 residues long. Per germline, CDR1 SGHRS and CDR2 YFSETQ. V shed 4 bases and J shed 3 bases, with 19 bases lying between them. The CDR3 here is CASSTGTASPKETQYF. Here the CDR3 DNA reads TGCGCCAGCAGCACTGGGACTGCATCACCTAAAGAGACCCAGTACTTC.